The next 3 T cell receptor beta chains were all read from a single sample in a study of beta chain features in type 1 diabetes. The investigators reverse transcribed all of the isolated RNA, so they sequenced expressed TCRB transcripts. TCRdb's table, derived via immunoSEQ multiplex PCR, lists solely in-frame clones and lacks some. The table includes 900,000 or so clones, about 17% detected once. The sequenced sample consisted of naive CD4+ T cells from blood. These receptor sequences come from a woman under 30 in good health.

The chain uses TRBV2 and TRBJ2-1; 14 bases align to TRBD2. The CDR3 contains 15 residues. The V segment lost 8 bases and the J segment 4 bases; nucleotides outside the gene matches: 4. Germline lookup yields CDR1 SNHLY and CDR2 FYNNEI. The CDR3 region is CASGRLAGGYNEQFF. In DNA form, the CDR3 reads TGTGCCAGCGGTCGACTAGCGGGAGGGTACAATGAGCAGTTCTTC.

This clone was picked up a small number of times. The rearrangement joins TRBV28 to TRBJ2-7; 10 nucleotides align to TRBD1. J lost 3 bases, V lost 2 bases, and 7 bases had no gene match. The CDR3 covers 16 residues. CDR1 MDHEN and CDR2 SYDVKM come from the germline V gene. CDR3 sequence: CASSLDAGTGDYEQYF. The CDR3 coding sequence is TGTGCCAGCAGTTTAGATGCCGGGACAGGGGACTACGAGCAGTACTTC.

This clone was seen a few times. The chain uses TRBV7-3 and TRBJ2-3, with TRBD2 matching over 15 bases. The V and J ends lost 3 bases and 5 bases, in that order; junction bases with no gene match: 6. CDR1 is SGHTA, CDR2 FQGTGA, per germline. The CDR3 runs 17 residues. Here the CDR3 reads CASSFRPGLAGGDTQYF. The CDR3 nucleotides read TGTGCCAGCAGCTTCCGACCGGGACTAGCGGGAGGAGATACGCAGTATTTT.